The subject of this entry is one T cell receptor (beta chain). The junction departs from the called germline gene at one end, perhaps through a read error. How the authors handled the data: Reference gene primer amplification gave nucleated cell count estimates. Libraries were prepared by immunoSEQ multiplex PCR; TCRdb keeps only in-frame clonotypes and omits some of them. The V and J calls and the clone size are those of that table, but D and trimming were determined from the DNA. This sample has roughly 190,000 clones, with about 83% found just once. The sample belongs to a study of blood T cell repertoires in COVID-19. Looking at the study overall: COVID-19 samples, acute and convalescent, were from the United States, Italy and Spain. PBMCs, B-cell-depleted T cells, or T cells provided the cDNA or gDNA that made up the material.

The CDR3 extends over 18 amino acids. Germline CDR1 reads SSHAT; CDR2 reads FNYEAQ (reference sequence). Sequenced material: peripheral blood. The chain employs TRBV7-7 and TRBJ2-1; 11 bases map to TRBD2. The receptor was isolated from a man aged 50-59 years with active or convalescent COVID-19. The CDR3: CASSLATSGTPSYNEQFF. CDR3 DNA: TGTGCTAGCAGCTTAGCGACTAGCGGGACTCCCTCCTACAATGAGCAGTTCTTC.